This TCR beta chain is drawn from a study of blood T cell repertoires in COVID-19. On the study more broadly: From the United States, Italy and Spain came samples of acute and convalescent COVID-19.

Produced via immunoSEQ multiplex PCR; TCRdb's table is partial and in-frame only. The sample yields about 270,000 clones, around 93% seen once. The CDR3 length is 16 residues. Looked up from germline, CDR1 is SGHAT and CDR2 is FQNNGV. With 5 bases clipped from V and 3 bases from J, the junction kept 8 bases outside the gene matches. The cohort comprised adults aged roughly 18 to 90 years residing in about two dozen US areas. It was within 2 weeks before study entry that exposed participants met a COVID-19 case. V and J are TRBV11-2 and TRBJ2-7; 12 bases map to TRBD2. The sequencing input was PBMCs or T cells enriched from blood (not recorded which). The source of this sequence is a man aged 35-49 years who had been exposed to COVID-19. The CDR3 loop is CASSPRLAGEDYEQYF. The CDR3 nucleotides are TGTGCCAGCAGCCCTAGACTAGCGGGAGAGGACTACGAGCAGTACTTC.